Here is one T cell receptor beta chain with its context. Looked up from germline, CDR1 is LNHDA and CDR2 is SQIVND (reference sequence). The CDR3 is made up of 14 amino acids. Trimming removed 8 bases from V and 5 bases from J, with 18 bases in between. The data stem from a study of shared clonotypes between healthy human individuals. Study-wide background: Plates per donor: three CD4 naive, three CD4 memory, two CD8 naive, one CD8 memory.

TCRdb keeps only in-frame clones here, not all; method: immunoSEQ multiplex PCR. The profile shows about 2 million clones, just under 95% of them singletons. The naive CD8 population came from CD45RO-negative cells selected for CCR7, without terminally differentiated effector memory CD45RA+ cells. The source is a man younger than 35 in good health. V and J are TRBV19 and TRBJ1-1; a possible D gene is TRBD1 (5 bases). What was sequenced was naive CD8+ T cells sorted from blood. This CDR3 is CASQLGAGLTEAFF. The CDR3 nucleotides are TGTGCCAGTCAACTAGGGGCAGGTCTTACTGAAGCTTTCTTT.